Presented here are 24 T cell receptor beta chains from one specimen sequenced in a study of blood T cells in healthy people across ages. Together with a sample-barcoded 5' primer, a J-beta primer mix was included in a second PCR lasting about 6 to 11 cycles. TCRdb re-called the 5' RACE reads through MiXCR, storing one row per CDR3 protein. The data show 1.5 million to 2 million distinct CDR3 sequences, 49% seen once. The sequencing sample was made of blood. The receptors originated from a woman in her thirties or forties in good health.

The chain uses TRBV20-1 and TRBJ2-1, with 16 bases matching TRBD2. Trimming removed 5 bases from V and 1 base from J; junction bases left unmatched: 14. The CDR3 is 20 amino acids. Germline CDR1 reads DFQATT; CDR2 reads SNEGSKA (reference sequence). The CDR3 loop is CSAPQAKGLAGGRSYNEQFF. The CDR3 DNA reads as TGCAGTGCTCCCCAAGCCAAGGGACTAGCGGGGGGGCGGTCCTACAATGAGCAGTTCTTC.

This clonotype was recorded only once. The chain carries TRBV6-2 or TRBV6-3 and TRBJ2-1; D may be TRBD1 (7 bases). Germline V gives CDR1 MNHEY, CDR2 SVGEGT. The CDR3 sequence is 15 residues long. V lost 7 bases and J 6 bases, leaving 19 bases between the germline ends. The CDR3 bases are TGTGCCAGCAACGAAGGAGGGGGCCTCACCAATGAGCAGTTCTTC. Its translation: CASNEGGGLTNEQFF.

This clonotype was found a few times. The chain employs TRBV29-1 and TRBJ2-5; 14 positions match TRBD2. The CDR3 runs to 15 residues. V lost 6 bases to trimming and J lost 3 bases; unmatched junction nucleotides: 6. Germline V gene sequence: CDR1 SQVTM, CDR2 ANQGSEA. The CDR3 coding sequence is TGCAGCGTCGCACCGGGACTAGCGGGGGAAGAGACCCAGTACTTC. It encodes CSVAPGLAGEETQYF.

This clonotype was seen a few times. The chain carries TRBV2 and TRBJ2-7; D is uncertain. Germline V gene data show CDR1 as SNHLY and CDR2 as FYNNEI. V was pared by 6 bases and J by 3 bases, with 6 bases between. The CDR3 length is 11 residues. For the CDR3, the DNA is TGTGCCAGCAGGTCAGTCTACGAGCAGTACTTC. As protein: CASRSVYEQYF.

The V call is TRBV7-2, the J call TRBJ1-1, with D perhaps matching TRBD1 (5 bases). CDR1 is SGHTA and CDR2 is FQGNSA in the germline V gene. The CDR3 spans 14 residues. The V and J ends lost 3 bases and 1 base respectively, with 9 bases between them. The CDR3 region has the DNA TGTGCCAGCAGCTTTCAGGGCAGGAACACTGAAGCTTTCTTT. Translating gives CASSFQGRNTEAFF.

The chain combines TRBV10-3 with TRBJ1-5; 10 positions match TRBD1. Germline CDR1 reads ENHRY; CDR2 reads SYGVKD. The CDR3 covers 15 residues. With V trimmed by 6 bases and J by 3 bases, 5 bases remained unmatched. The CDR3 reads CAIRGDRGDNQPQHF. For the CDR3, the DNA is TGTGCCATCAGGGGGGACAGGGGTGACAATCAGCCCCAGCATTTT.

This chain connects TRBV20-1 to TRBJ1-5; 8 nucleotides match TRBD1. This CDR3 contains 15 residues. Trimming removed 2 bases from V and 5 bases from J; junction bases left unmatched: 8. The V gene's germline CDR1 is DFQATT and CDR2 SNEGSKA (reference sequence). The CDR3 bases are TGCAGTGCTAGACAGGGGGCGACTGGGGATCAGCCCCAGCATTTT. Its protein is CSARQGATGDQPQHF.

J is TRBJ2-7 and V is TRBV3-1; D remains unclear. This CDR3 region has 15 residues. Germline CDR1 reads LGHDT; CDR2 reads YNNKEL (reference sequence). V was trimmed by 0 bases and J by 2 bases, leaving 11 bases between them. The CDR3 nucleotides are TGTGCCAGCAGCCAAGATAAGAAAAGAACCTACGAGCAGTACTTC. Amino acids: CASSQDKKRTYEQYF.

The chain joins TRBV4-3 to TRBJ1-2; the D is unclear. The CDR3 has 14 residues. V shed 0 bases and J shed 3 bases, with 8 bases lying between them. From germline, CDR1 is LGHNA and CDR2 YSLEER. In DNA, the CDR3 is TGCGCCAGCAGCCAAGATGAGGGCCACTATGGCTACACCTTC. Protein: CASSQDEGHYGYTF.

This clonotype was detected only a few times. The chain links TRBV20-1 to TRBJ2-3; 10 positions agree with TRBD2. This CDR3 has 16 amino acids. CDR1 is DFQATT, CDR2 SNEGSKA, per germline (reference sequence). Germline trimming cut 4 bases from V and 2 bases from J; bases unmatched to any gene: 9. The CDR3 reads CSANSRLAGNTDTQYF. The DNA of the CDR3 is TGCAGTGCTAATTCCAGACTAGCGGGCAACACAGATACGCAGTATTTT.

In DNA form, the CDR3 reads TGTGCCAGCAGCGATCCGGGACAGGGGAAGACTAACTATGGCTACACCTTC. Its protein product is CASSDPGQGKTNYGYTF. The chain joins TRBV9 to TRBJ1-2, with 10 bases fitting TRBD1. Looked up from germline, CDR1 is SGDLS and CDR2 is YYNGEE. There are 17 residues in the CDR3. V shed 3 bases and J 0 bases; nucleotides not matched to a gene: 8. Combining the CDR3 with reference TRBV9 and TRBJ1-2 gives the whole variable domain DSGVTQTPKHLITATGQRVTLRCSPRSGDLSVYWYQQSLDQGLQFLIQYYNGEERAKGNILERFSAQQFPDLHSELNLSSLELGDSALYFCASSDPGQGKTNYGYTFGSGTRLTVV.

J is TRBJ2-5 and V is TRBV4-3; possibly TRBD1 or TRBD2 for D (6 bases each). The CDR3 runs to 17 residues. The ends were cut back, 4 bases at V and 2 bases at J, with 20 bases in the middle. Germline CDR1 is LGHNA and CDR2 is YSLEER. This CDR3 is CASSRRMVGGGQETQYF. The CDR3 region has the DNA TGCGCCAGCAGCCGCCGAATGGTAGGGGGAGGACAAGAGACCCAGTACTTC.

A note on this clonotype: At one boundary the junction diverges from the germline segment, which might be a read error. The J gene is TRBJ2-1, the V gene TRBV7-2; 8 bases are a match to TRBD1. Looked up from germline, CDR1 is SGHTA and CDR2 is FQGNSA. This CDR3 has 15 residues. The CDR3 region is CASSPGTGFGNVQFF. The CDR3 nucleotides read TGTGCCAGCAGCCCCGGGACAGGCTTTGGGAATGTGCAGTTCTTC.

The gene calls are TRBV7-2 and TRBJ2-3; weak D call: TRBD1 (5 bases). The V gene lost 6 bases and the J gene lost 2 bases, with 15 bases spanning the gap. CDR1 is SGHTA, CDR2 FQGNSA, per germline. This CDR3 comprises 15 residues. CDR3 amino acids: CASSQGTGDTDTQYF. CDR3 coding DNA: TGTGCCAGCAGTCAGGGAACAGGAGACACAGATACGCAGTATTTT.

The table lists this clonotype with a few counts. The chain joins TRBV7-2 to TRBJ2-4; tentative D call: TRBD2 (6 bases). V lost 5 bases to trimming and J lost 3 bases, with 17 bases between them. The CDR3 spans 16 residues. CDR1 SGHTA and CDR2 FQGNSA come from the germline V gene. This CDR3 is CASSLVIGGSKNIQYF. CDR3 DNA: TGTGCCAGCAGCCTAGTTATCGGGGGAAGCAAAAACATTCAGTACTTC.

The rearrangement links TRBV7-2 to TRBJ2-5, with 12 bases lining up with TRBD2. The junction had 6 bases not matched to a gene; V was cut back by 5 bases and J by 11 bases. This CDR3 is 13 amino acids long. Germline V gene data show CDR1 as SGHTA and CDR2 as FQGNSA. CDR3 protein: CASSPRTSGEQYF. The CDR3 DNA sequence: TGTGCCAGCAGCCCCCGGACTAGCGGGGAGCAGTACTTC.

Points on this clonotype: It may be a read error: a sequence one base away is much more abundant. This chain links TRBV7-2 with TRBJ1-2; 7 bases align to TRBD1. V shed 1 base and J 10 bases; nucleotides not matched to a gene: 6. The CDR3 is made up of 13 amino acids. CDR1 is SGHTA and CDR2 is FQGNSA in the germline V gene. The CDR3 sequence is CTSSLGGQVDYTF. The CDR3 DNA sequence: TGTACCAGCAGCTTAGGCGGACAGGTTGACTACACCTTC.

The chain carries TRBV4-1 and TRBJ1-2, with D perhaps matching TRBD1 (5 bases). Trimming took 0 bases from V and 4 from J, leaving 15 bases between them. Germline V CDR1 and CDR2: MGHRA, YSYEKL. This CDR3 has 16 amino acids. CDR3 coding DNA: TGCGCCAGCAGCCAAGATATTTCGGCGGGGGGCTATGGCTACACCTTC. This translates into CASSQDISAGGYGYTF.

This clonotype was counted a few times. The J gene is TRBJ2-7, the V gene TRBV6-6; 10 nucleotides align to TRBD1. This CDR3 is 15 amino acids long. Trimming took 5 bases from V and 2 from J; bases not matched to a gene: 6. CDR1 is MNHNY, CDR2 SVGAGI, per germline (reference sequence). As DNA, the CDR3 is TGTGCCAGCAGTAGCCCCGGGACAGGGGCCTACGAGCAGTACTTC. Residues: CASSSPGTGAYEQYF.

This clonotype was seen a handful of times. The chain couples TRBV20-1 to TRBJ2-1, with 10 nucleotides matching TRBD2. The V and J ends lost 0 bases and 4 bases, in that order; junction bases with no gene match: 9. The CDR3 is 17 residues long. Germline V gives CDR1 DFQATT, CDR2 SNEGSKA (reference sequence). The CDR3 here is CSARDSQRGGSYNEQFF. CDR3 in DNA: TGCAGTGCTAGAGATTCCCAGCGGGGGGGATCTTACAATGAGCAGTTCTTC.

In its sample, this clonotype was seen a few times. V and J are TRBV4-2 and TRBJ1-2; unclear D gene. Germline loops: CDR1 LGHNA, CDR2 YNFKEQ. V lost 3 bases, J lost 6 bases, and 11 bases lay in between. This CDR3 comprises 13 residues. The CDR3 region is CASSQTSSNGYTF. The CDR3 DNA is TGTGCCAGCAGCCAGACCTCCAGTAATGGCTACACCTTC.

This clonotype appeared a few times. The V and J genes are TRBV4-2 and TRBJ2-5; D is undetermined. This CDR3 has 15 residues. Trimming took off 0 bases at V and 0 bases at J, with 8 bases between the two ends. Per germline, CDR1 LGHNA and CDR2 YNFKEQ. This CDR3 reads CASSQELQYQETQYF. CDR3 in DNA: TGTGCCAGCAGCCAAGAATTGCAATACCAAGAGACCCAGTACTTC.

This clonotype turned up a few times. This chain connects TRBV7-9 to TRBJ2-3; D is undetermined. The CDR3 has 13 residues. The germline CDR1 and CDR2 sequences are SEHNR and FQNEAQ (reference sequence). The ends were cut back, 5 bases at V and 6 bases at J, with 12 bases in the middle. The CDR3 reads CASSPETGDTQYF. DNA of the CDR3: TGTGCCAGCAGCCCCGAGACTGGGGATACGCAGTATTTT. Supplemented by reference TRBV7-9 and TRBJ2-3, the full variable domain reads DTGVSQNPRHKITKRGQNVTFRCDPISEHNRLYWYRQTLGQGPEFLTYFQNEAQLEKSRLLSDRFSAERPKGSFSTLEIQRTEQGDSAMYLCASSPETGDTQYFGPGTRLTVL.

The chain recombines TRBV4-3 with TRBJ2-5; D gene ambiguous. Judging by the DNA end, TRBJ2-1 fits better; the J call may be wrong. Looked up from germline, CDR1 is LGHNA and CDR2 is YSLEER. The CDR3 is made up of 15 amino acids. This CDR3 is CASSQDVVDGETQFF. For the CDR3, the DNA is TGCGCCAGCAGCCAAGATGTCGTAGATGGAGAGACCCAGTTCTTC.